This TCR beta chain was captured by sequencing in a study of T cells after yellow fever vaccination. Overall study context: Fractions of limited cellularity were prepared by means of SMART-Seq v4 Ultra Low Input.

A single record per CDR3 protein comes from TCRdb applying MiXCR to the 5' RACE reads. The table has about 550,000 distinct CDR3 sequences, 19% seen once; the top ten hold around 15%. This CDR3 comprises 16 residues. Trimming removed 0 bases from V and 1 base from J, with 9 bases in between. Germline CDR1 is LGHDT and CDR2 is YNNKEL (reference sequence). This clonotype was sampled from a man aged 25-45 years who received the YFV17D yellow fever vaccine. The input for sequencing was PBMCs, taken 15 days after the yellow fever booster vaccination. This chain joins TRBV3-1 and TRBJ2-2; D ambiguous. The CDR3: CASSQDGRRNTGELFF. The CDR3 coding sequence is TGTGCCAGCAGCCAAGATGGGCGCAGGAACACCGGGGAGCTGTTTTTT.